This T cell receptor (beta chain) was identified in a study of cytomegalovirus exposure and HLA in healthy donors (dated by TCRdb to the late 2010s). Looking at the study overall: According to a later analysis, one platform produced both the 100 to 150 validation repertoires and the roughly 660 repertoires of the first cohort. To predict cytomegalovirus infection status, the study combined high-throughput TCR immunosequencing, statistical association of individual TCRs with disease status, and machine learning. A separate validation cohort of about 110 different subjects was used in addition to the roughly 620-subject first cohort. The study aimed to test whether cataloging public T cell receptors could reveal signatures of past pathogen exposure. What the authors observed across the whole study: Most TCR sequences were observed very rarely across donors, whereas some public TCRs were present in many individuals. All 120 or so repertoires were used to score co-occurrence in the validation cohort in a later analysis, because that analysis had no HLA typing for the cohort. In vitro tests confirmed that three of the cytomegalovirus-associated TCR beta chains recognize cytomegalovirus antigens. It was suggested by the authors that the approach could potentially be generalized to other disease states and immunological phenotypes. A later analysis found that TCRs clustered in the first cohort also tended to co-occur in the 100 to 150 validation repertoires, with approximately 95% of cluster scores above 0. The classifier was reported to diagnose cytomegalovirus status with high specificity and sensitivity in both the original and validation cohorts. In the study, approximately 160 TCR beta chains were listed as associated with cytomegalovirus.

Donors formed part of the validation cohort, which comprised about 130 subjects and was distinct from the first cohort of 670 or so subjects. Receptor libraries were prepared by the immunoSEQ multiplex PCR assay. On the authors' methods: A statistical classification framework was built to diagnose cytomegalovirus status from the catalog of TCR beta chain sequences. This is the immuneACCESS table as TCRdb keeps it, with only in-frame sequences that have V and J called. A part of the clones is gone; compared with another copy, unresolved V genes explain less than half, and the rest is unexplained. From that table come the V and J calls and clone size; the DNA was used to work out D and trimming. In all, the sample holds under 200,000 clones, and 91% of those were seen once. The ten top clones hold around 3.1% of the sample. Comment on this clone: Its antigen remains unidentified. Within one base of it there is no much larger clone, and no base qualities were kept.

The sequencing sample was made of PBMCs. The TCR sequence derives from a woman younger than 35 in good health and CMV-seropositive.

The CDR3 here reads CASSSYGGLAETDTQYF. The nucleotide sequence is TGTGCCAGCAGCTCCTACGGGGGACTAGCGGAGACAGATACGCAGTATTTT. Here the chain combines TRBV7-9 and TRBJ2-3, and 11 junction bases match TRBD2. There are 17 amino acids in the CDR3, from cysteine to phenylalanine inclusive. Solely the CDR3 DNA is kept, with 51 bases framed from the first base. Looking up the germline V gene (reference sequence) yields CDR1 SEHNR and CDR2 FQNEAQ. For this chain, trimming is 4 bases at the V end and 3 bases at the J end, and the number of junction bases without a gene match is 9.